This TCR beta chain was captured in a study of T cell responses to AZD1222 COVID-19 vaccine. Overall study findings and caveats: Seropositive status at baseline applied to only a handful of AZD1222 recipients. It should be noted that donors were predominantly white British and more often female, and clonal diversity was possibly underestimated.

Worth noting for this clone: Its antigen is not identified.

Assay: immunoSEQ multiplex PCR; the TCRdb copy retains only in-frame clones and omits some. Of about 180,000 clones listed, 85% to 90% are singletons. Trimming removed 4 bases at V and 5 bases at J, with 18 bases between. The CDR3 has 16 residues. The germline V gene has CDR1 SGHDT and CDR2 YYEEEE. The sequence was collected from an adult in good health. The chain uses TRBV5-6 and TRBJ2-2; D remains unclear. This specimen was peripheral blood, taken on day 0 of AZD1222 vaccination. This CDR3 is CASSSLDNFFTGELFF. CDR3 bases: TGTGCCAGCAGCAGTTTGGATAATTTTTTTACCGGGGAGCTGTTTTTT.